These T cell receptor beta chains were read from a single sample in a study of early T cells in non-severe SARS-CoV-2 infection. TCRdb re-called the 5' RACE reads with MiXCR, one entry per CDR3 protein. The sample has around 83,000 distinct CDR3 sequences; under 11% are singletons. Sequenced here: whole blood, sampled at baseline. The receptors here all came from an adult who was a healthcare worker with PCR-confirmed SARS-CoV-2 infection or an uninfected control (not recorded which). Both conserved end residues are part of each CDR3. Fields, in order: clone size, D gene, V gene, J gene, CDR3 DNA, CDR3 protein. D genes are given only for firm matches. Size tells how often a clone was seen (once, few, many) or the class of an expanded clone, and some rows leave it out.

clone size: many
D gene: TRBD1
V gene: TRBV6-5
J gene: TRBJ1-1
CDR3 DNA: TGTGCCAGCAGGAGGACAGGGGCTGAAGCTTTCTTT
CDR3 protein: CASRRTGAEAFF

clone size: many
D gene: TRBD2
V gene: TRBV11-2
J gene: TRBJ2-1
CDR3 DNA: TGTGCCAGCAGATTGAGAAGCGGGAGGCCCTACTTC
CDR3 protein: CASRLRSGRPYF

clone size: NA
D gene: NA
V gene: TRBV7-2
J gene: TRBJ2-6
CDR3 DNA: TGTGCCAGCAGCTTAAGTGCGGCCGGGGCCAACGTCCTGACTTTC
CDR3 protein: CASSLSAAGANVLTF

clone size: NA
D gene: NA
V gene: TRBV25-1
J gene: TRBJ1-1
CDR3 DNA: TGTGCCAGCGGGCAGGACGTGAACACTGAAGCTTTCTTT
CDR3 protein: CASGQDVNTEAFF

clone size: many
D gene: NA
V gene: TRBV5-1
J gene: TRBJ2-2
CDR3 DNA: TGCGCCAGCAGCTTGGACTGGGGCGCGACCGGGGAGCTGTTTTTT
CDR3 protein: CASSLDWGATGELFF

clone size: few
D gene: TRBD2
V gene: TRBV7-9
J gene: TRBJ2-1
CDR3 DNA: TGTGCCAGCAGCCAACTAGCGGGCCCCTCAGGTGAGCAGTTCTTC
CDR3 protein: CASSQLAGPSGEQFF

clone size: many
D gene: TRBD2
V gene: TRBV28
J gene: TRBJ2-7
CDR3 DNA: TGTGCCACCCACAGTGCGGGAGGCCCCTACGAGCAGTACTTC
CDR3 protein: CATHSAGGPYEQYF

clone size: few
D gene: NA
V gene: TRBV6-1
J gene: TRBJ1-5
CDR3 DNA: TGTGCCAGCAGTGAAACTCTGTGGCAGGGCAGTCAGCCCCAGCATTTT
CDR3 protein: CASSETLWQGSQPQHF

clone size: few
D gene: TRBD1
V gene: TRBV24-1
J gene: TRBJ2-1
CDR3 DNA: TGTGCCACCAGGGCCCGACAGGGGGGTAGCTACAATGAGCAGTTCTTC
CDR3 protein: CATRARQGGSYNEQFF

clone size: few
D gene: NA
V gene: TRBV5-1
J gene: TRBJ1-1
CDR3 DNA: TGCGCCAGCAGCTTGGAGATCCGGGGGGCTGAAGCTTTCTTT
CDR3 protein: CASSLEIRGAEAFF

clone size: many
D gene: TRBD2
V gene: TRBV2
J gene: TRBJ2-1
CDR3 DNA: TGTGCCAGCGGGCTAGCGGGAGTAGGCTACAATGAGCAGTTCTTC
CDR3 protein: CASGLAGVGYNEQFF

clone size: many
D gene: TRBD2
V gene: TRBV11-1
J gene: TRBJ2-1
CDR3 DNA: TGTGCCAGCAGCATTGGGACTAGCGGGAGTTGGGAGCAGTTCTTC
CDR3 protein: CASSIGTSGSWEQFF

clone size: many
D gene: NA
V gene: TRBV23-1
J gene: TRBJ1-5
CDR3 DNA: TGCGCCAGCCCGAGTAGGGCTATATATCTGGGCAATCAGCCCCAGCATTTT
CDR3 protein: CASPSRAIYLGNQPQHF

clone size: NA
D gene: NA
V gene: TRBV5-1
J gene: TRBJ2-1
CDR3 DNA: TGCGCCAGCAGCTTGGGGGGGCGATTTACTAGCTCCTACAATGAGCAGTTCTTC
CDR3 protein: CASSLGGRFTSSYNEQFF

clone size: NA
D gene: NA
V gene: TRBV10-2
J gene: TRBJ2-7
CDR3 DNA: TGCGCCAGCAGTCCCCGCCCGGACAGCCCATACGAGCAGTACTTC
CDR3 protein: CASSPRPDSPYEQYF

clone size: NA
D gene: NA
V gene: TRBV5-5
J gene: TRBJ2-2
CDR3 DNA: TGTGCCAGCAGCCCCGCTTGGGCAGGCTACACCGGGGAGCTGTTTTTT
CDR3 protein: CASSPAWAGYTGELFF

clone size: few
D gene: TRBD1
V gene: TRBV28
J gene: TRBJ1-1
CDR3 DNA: TGTGCCAGCCAGACAGGGTTAATCACTGAAGCTTTCTTT
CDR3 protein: CASQTGLITEAFF

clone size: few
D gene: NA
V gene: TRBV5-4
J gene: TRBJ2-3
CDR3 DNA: TGTGCCAGCAGCCGAGGGGGTTACACAGATACGCAGTATTTT
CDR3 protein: CASSRGGYTDTQYF

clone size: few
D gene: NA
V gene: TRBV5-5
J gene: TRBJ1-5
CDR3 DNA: TGTGCCAGCAGCCTAGGGATTTTCAATCAGCCCCAGCATTTT
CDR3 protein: CASSLGIFNQPQHF

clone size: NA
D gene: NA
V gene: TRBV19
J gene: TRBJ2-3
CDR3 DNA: TGTGCCCCACAGACTCGGCGGGTCGACCGGGGACGCAGAGATACGCAGTATTTT
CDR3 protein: CAPQTRRVDRGRRDTQYF

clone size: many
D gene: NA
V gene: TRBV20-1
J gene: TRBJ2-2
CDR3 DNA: TGCAGTGCTACCGACTTTGACGGCGGTGGCGGGGAGCTGTTTTTT
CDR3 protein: CSATDFDGGGGELFF

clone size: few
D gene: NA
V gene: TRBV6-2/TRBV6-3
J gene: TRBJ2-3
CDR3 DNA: TGTGCCAGCAGTTCGGGGGGCGCGACAGATACGCAGTATTTT
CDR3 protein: CASSSGGATDTQYF

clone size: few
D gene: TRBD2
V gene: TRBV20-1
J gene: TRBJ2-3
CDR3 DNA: TGCAGTGGGGGAACTAGCGGGAGTGGAGATACGCAGTATTTT
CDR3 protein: CSGGTSGSGDTQYF

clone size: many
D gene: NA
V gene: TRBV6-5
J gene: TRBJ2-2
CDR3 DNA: TGTGCCAGCAACTACCGGGACCGCGCGAACACCGGGGAGCTGTTTTTT
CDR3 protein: CASNYRDRANTGELFF

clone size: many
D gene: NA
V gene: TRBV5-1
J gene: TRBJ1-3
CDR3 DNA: TGCGCCAGCAGCGAGGGGACAAGCTCTGGAAACACCATATATTTT
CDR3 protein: CASSEGTSSGNTIYF

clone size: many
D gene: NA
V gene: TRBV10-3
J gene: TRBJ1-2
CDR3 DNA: TGTGCCATCACCTACCTACAGGGAAGGAAGGATGGCTACACCTTC
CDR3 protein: CAITYLQGRKDGYTF

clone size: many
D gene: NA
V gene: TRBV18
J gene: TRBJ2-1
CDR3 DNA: TGTGCCAGCTCACTGCCGGTCAGCTCCTACAATGAGCAGTTCTTC
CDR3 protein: CASSLPVSSYNEQFF

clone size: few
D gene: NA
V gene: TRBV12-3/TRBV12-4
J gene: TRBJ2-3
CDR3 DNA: TGTGCCAGCAGTTCACTTCGCCAGACGCAGTATTTT
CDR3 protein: CASSSLRQTQYF

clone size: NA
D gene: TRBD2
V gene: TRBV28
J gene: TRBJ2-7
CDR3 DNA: TGTGCCAGCAGTACCGAAATCGCTAGCGGGAGTGACGAGCAGTACTTC
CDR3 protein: CASSTEIASGSDEQYF

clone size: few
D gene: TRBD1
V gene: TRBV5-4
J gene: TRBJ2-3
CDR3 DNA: TGTGCCAGCAGCTCCGGACAGGGAGATTTCACAGATACGCAGTATTTT
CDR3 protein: CASSSGQGDFTDTQYF

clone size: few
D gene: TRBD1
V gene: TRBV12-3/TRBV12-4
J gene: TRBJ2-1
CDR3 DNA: TGTGCCAGCAGTACCGGGACAGGTTCAAATGAGCAGTTCTTC
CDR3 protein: CASSTGTGSNEQFF

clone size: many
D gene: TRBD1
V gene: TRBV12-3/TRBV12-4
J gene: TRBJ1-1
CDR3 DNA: TGTGCCAGCAGGCCGACAGGGTCGAACACTGAAGCTTTCTTT
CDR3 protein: CASRPTGSNTEAFF

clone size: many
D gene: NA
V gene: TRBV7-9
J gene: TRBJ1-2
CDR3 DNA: TGTGCCAGCAGCGGGCTGAACTACACCTTC
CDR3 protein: CASSGLNYTF

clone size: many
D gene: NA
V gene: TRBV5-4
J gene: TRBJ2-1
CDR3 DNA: TGTGCCAGCAGCTTGGCCCAGCCGAATGAGCAGTTCTTC
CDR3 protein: CASSLAQPNEQFF

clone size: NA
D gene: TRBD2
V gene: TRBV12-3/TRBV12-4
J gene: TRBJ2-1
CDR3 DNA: TGTGCCAGCAGTTTACTAGCGGGAGATAATGAGCAGTTCTTC
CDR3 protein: CASSLLAGDNEQFF

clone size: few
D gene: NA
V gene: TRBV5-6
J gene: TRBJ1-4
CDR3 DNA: TGTGCCAGCAGTTCTACTTCAAACAGGGTTTTTAATGAAAAACTGTTTTTT
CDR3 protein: CASSSTSNRVFNEKLFF

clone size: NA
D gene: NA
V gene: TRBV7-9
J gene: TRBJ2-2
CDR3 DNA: TGTGCCAGCGAGGAAGTGGGGGAGCTGTTTTTT
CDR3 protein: CASEEVGELFF

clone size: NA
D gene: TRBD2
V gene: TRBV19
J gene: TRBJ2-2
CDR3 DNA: TGTGCCAGTAGTATCCCCCGGGGAGGGGCGAACACCGGGGAGCTGTTTTTT
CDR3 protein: CASSIPRGGANTGELFF

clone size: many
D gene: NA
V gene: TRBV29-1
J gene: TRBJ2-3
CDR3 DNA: TGCAGCGTTGAATGGGGGCAGGGTCCAGATACGCAGTATTTT
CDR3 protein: CSVEWGQGPDTQYF

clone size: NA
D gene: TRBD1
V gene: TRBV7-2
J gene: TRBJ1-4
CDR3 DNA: TGTGCCAGCAGCTTATTCCTCCCCCACAGGGGATGGAGGGCTAATGAAAAACTGTTTTTT
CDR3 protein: CASSLFLPHRGWRANEKLFF

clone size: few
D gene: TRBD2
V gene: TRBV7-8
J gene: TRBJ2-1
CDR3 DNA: TGTGCCAGCAGCTTATTAAGGCTAGCGGAGACCCGCAATGAGCAGTTCTTC
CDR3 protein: CASSLLRLAETRNEQFF

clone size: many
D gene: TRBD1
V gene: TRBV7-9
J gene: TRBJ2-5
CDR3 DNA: TGTGCCAGCAGGGACAGGGGAGGAGAGACCCAGTACTTC
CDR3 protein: CASRDRGGETQYF

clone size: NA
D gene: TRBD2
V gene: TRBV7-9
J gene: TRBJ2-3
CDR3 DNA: TGTGCCAGCAGCTTGAGCGGGAGGGAGACAGATACGCAGTATTTT
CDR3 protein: CASSLSGRETDTQYF

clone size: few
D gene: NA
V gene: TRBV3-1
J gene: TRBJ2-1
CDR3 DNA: TGTGCCAGCAGCCGCTTGAACTCCAATGAGCAGTTCTTC
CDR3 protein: CASSRLNSNEQFF

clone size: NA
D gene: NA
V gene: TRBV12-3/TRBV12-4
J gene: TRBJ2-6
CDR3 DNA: TGTGCCAGCATCCTCACTGGGGCCAACGTCCTGACTTTC
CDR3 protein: CASILTGANVLTF

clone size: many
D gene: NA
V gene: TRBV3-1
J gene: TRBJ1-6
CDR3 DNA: TGTGCCAGCAGCTCGTGGTTGGCAAGGAATTCACCCCTCCACTTT
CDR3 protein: CASSSWLARNSPLHF

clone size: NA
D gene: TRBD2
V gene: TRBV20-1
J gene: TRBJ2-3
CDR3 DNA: TGCAGTGCTAGAGTCCCTAGCGGGAGGCGGTTGGGTACAGATACGCAGTATTTT
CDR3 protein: CSARVPSGRRLGTDTQYF

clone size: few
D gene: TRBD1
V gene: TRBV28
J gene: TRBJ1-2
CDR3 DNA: TGTGCCAGCCAGACAGGGAAGTATGGCTACACCTTC
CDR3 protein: CASQTGKYGYTF

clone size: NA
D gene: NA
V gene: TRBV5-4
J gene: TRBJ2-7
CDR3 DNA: TGTGCCAGCAGCTTGGTGGGAGTCCCGGAGCAGTACTTC
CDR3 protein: CASSLVGVPEQYF

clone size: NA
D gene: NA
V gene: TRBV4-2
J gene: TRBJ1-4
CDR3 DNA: TGTGCCAGCAGCCAACCTCTTCGGAGTGAAAAACTGTTTTTT
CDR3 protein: CASSQPLRSEKLFF

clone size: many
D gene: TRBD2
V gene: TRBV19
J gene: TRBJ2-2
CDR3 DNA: TGTGCCAGTAGTCTACTAGCGGGAGGTAACACCGGGGAGCTGTTTTTT
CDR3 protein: CASSLLAGGNTGELFF

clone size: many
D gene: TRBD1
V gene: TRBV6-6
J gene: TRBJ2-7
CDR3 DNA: TGTGCCAGCAGTTACGGCGGGACAGGGTCGTACGAGCAGTACTTC
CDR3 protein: CASSYGGTGSYEQYF

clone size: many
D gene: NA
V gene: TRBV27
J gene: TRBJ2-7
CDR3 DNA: TGTGCCAGCGGAGGACAGAGCTCCTACGAGCAGTACTTC
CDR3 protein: CASGGQSSYEQYF

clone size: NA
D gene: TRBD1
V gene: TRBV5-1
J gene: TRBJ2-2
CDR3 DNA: TGCGCCAGCAGCCCCGGGACAGGGGGCCCCGGGGAGCTGTTTTTT
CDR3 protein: CASSPGTGGPGELFF

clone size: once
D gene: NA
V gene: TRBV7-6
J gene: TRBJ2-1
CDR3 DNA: TGTGCCAGCAGCTTAGCTTCCTCGAGCTCCTACAATGAGCAGTTCTTC
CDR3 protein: CASSLASSSSYNEQFF

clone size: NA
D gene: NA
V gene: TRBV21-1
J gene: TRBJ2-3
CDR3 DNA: TGTGCCAGCAGCCCCCGCGAAGGGACAGGATCACCTAATACGCAGTATTTT
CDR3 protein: CASSPREGTGSPNTQYF